These T cell receptor beta chains were read from a single sample in a study of vaccination effects on CD4 cells after COVID-19. Their cognate antigens are unknown. This table comes from immunoSEQ multiplex PCR, and its TCRdb copy is limited to in-frame clones, with some not included. The data contain some 20,000 clones, approximately 70% of them singletons. Sequenced here: CD4+ T cells from PBMCs cultured with HCoV-229E spike peptides, sampled before COVID-19 vaccination. Receptor source: a human donor who received a COVID-19 vaccine. Each CDR3 is given with its conserved first and last residue. Fields, in order: CDR3 length, J gene, V gene, clone size, D gene, CDR3 protein, CDR3 DNA. A D gene is named only where the DNA matches it firmly. The size of a clone is reported for some rows only, either as once, few or many, or as a class for expanded clones.

len: 15
j_gene: TRBJ1-2
v_gene: TRBV7-6
abundance: .
d_gene: .
CDR3aa: CASSLQPGPSYGYTF
CDR3nt: TGTGCCAGCAGCTTACAGCCGGGACCCAGCTATGGCTACACCTTC

len: 16
j_gene: TRBJ1-1
v_gene: TRBV5-4
abundance: .
d_gene: .
CDR3aa: CASSLRGRAMNTEAFF
CDR3nt: TGTGCCAGCAGCTTGAGGGGTAGGGCCATGAACACTGAAGCTTTCTTT

len: 15
j_gene: TRBJ2-1
v_gene: TRBV9
abundance: .
d_gene: .
CDR3aa: CASSVVKSSYNEQFF
CDR3nt: TGTGCCAGCAGCGTAGTTAAAAGCTCCTACAATGAGCAGTTCTTC

len: 16
j_gene: TRBJ2-3
v_gene: TRBV19
abundance: .
d_gene: TRBD2
CDR3aa: CASSIGLAGGTDTQYF
CDR3nt: TGTGCCAGTAGTATCGGACTAGCGGGGGGCACAGATACGCAGTATTTT

len: 15
j_gene: TRBJ2-2
v_gene: TRBV11-2
abundance: few
d_gene: .
CDR3aa: CASSLATSYTGELFF
CDR3nt: TGTGCCAGCAGCTTAGCAACTAGTTACACCGGGGAGCTGTTTTTT

len: 15
j_gene: TRBJ2-1
v_gene: TRBV6-5
abundance: .
d_gene: .
CDR3aa: CASSNGGASYNEQFF
CDR3nt: TGTGCCAGCAGCAATGGGGGGGCCTCCTACAATGAGCAGTTCTTC

len: 14
j_gene: TRBJ2-3
v_gene: TRBV5-1
abundance: few
d_gene: .
CDR3aa: CASSLSRSPDTQYF
CDR3nt: TGCGCCAGCAGCTTGTCTCGGAGCCCAGATACGCAGTATTTT

len: 12
j_gene: TRBJ2-4
v_gene: TRBV14
abundance: .
d_gene: .
CDR3aa: CASSVGGNIQYF
CDR3nt: TGTGCCAGCAGCGTAGGGGGAAACATTCAGTACTTC

len: 15
j_gene: TRBJ1-5
v_gene: TRBV19
abundance: .
d_gene: .
CDR3aa: CASSIARGRNQPQHF
CDR3nt: TGTGCCAGTAGTATAGCCCGTGGACGCAATCAGCCCCAGCATTTT

len: 17
j_gene: TRBJ2-1
v_gene: TRBV7-8
abundance: few
d_gene: .
CDR3aa: CASSFRRMGGARNEQFF
CDR3nt: TGTGCCAGCAGCTTTCGGAGGATGGGGGGGGCGAGGAATGAGCAGTTCTTC

len: 16
j_gene: TRBJ2-1
v_gene: TRBV27
abundance: once
d_gene: TRBD2
CDR3aa: CASSLSGLAGYNEQFF
CDR3nt: TGTGCCAGCAGTTTGTCGGGACTAGCGGGTTACAATGAGCAGTTCTTC

len: 14
j_gene: TRBJ1-2
v_gene: TRBV6-5
abundance: .
d_gene: TRBD1
CDR3aa: CASSYTDRGYGYTF
CDR3nt: TGTGCCAGCAGCTACACGGACAGGGGCTATGGCTACACCTTC

len: 14
j_gene: TRBJ2-7
v_gene: TRBV5-6
abundance: .
d_gene: TRBD2
CDR3aa: CASSFTSGAYEQYF
CDR3nt: TGTGCCAGCAGCTTTACTAGCGGCGCCTACGAGCAGTACTTC

len: 14
j_gene: TRBJ2-7
v_gene: TRBV10-3
abundance: .
d_gene: TRBD2
CDR3aa: CAIRGSGSPYEQYF
CDR3nt: TGTGCCATCAGGGGGAGCGGGAGTCCTTACGAGCAGTACTTC

len: 13
j_gene: TRBJ2-1
v_gene: TRBV3-1/TRBV3-2
abundance: .
d_gene: .
CDR3aa: CASSLDRNNEQFF
CDR3nt: TGTGCCAGCAGCCTAGACAGGAACAATGAGCAGTTCTTC

len: 14
j_gene: TRBJ1-2
v_gene: TRBV6-5
abundance: .
d_gene: .
CDR3aa: CASSLSQGVDGYTF
CDR3nt: TGTGCCAGCAGTCTTTCCCAGGGTGTTGATGGCTACACCTTC

len: 15
j_gene: TRBJ1-2
v_gene: TRBV18
abundance: .
d_gene: .
CDR3aa: CASSPLDRMAYGYTF
CDR3nt: TGTGCCAGCTCACCATTAGACAGAATGGCGTATGGCTACACCTTC

len: 14
j_gene: TRBJ1-6
v_gene: TRBV6-2/TRBV6-3
abundance: .
d_gene: .
CDR3aa: CASSYLRENSPLHF
CDR3nt: TGTGCCAGCAGTTACCTACGAGAGAATTCACCCCTCCACTTT

len: 14
j_gene: TRBJ1-1
v_gene: TRBV2
abundance: .
d_gene: .
CDR3aa: CASYRTGWNTEAFF
CDR3nt: TGTGCCAGCTACAGAACAGGGTGGAACACTGAAGCTTTCTTT

len: 16
j_gene: TRBJ1-1
v_gene: TRBV18
abundance: few
d_gene: .
CDR3aa: CASSPRVGQATGGAFF
CDR3nt: TGTGCCAGCTCCCCCAGGGTGGGGCAGGCTACTGGGGGAGCTTTCTTT

len: 16
j_gene: TRBJ1-4
v_gene: TRBV25-1
abundance: .
d_gene: .
CDR3aa: CASSVLPRATNEKLFF
CDR3nt: TGTGCCAGCAGTGTCCTTCCCAGGGCTACTAATGAAAAACTGTTTTTT

len: 14
j_gene: TRBJ1-5
v_gene: TRBV4-1
abundance: once
d_gene: .
CDR3aa: CASSQPHSNQPQHF
CDR3nt: TGCGCCAGCAGCCAACCACATAGCAATCAGCCCCAGCATTTT

len: 14
j_gene: TRBJ1-5
v_gene: TRBV18
abundance: .
d_gene: .
CDR3aa: CASSPQGSNQPQHF
CDR3nt: TGTGCCAGCTCACCACAGGGTAGCAATCAGCCCCAGCATTTT

len: 15
j_gene: TRBJ1-2
v_gene: TRBV19
abundance: few
d_gene: TRBD1
CDR3aa: CASSNPRGLGYGYTF
CDR3nt: TGTGCCAGTAGCAACCCAAGGGGGCTGGGCTATGGCTACACCTTC

len: 16
j_gene: TRBJ2-2
v_gene: TRBV6-5
abundance: few
d_gene: TRBD2
CDR3aa: CASSYGASGLTGELFF
CDR3nt: TGTGCCAGCAGTTACGGGGCTAGCGGGTTGACCGGGGAGCTGTTTTTT

len: 13
j_gene: TRBJ1-1
v_gene: TRBV6-4
abundance: .
d_gene: .
CDR3aa: CASSDGRTTEAFF
CDR3nt: TGTGCCAGCAGTGACGGGCGGACAACTGAAGCTTTCTTT

len: 15
j_gene: TRBJ1-2
v_gene: TRBV3-1/TRBV3-2
abundance: .
d_gene: TRBD1
CDR3aa: CASSHPGQGIEGYTF
CDR3nt: TGTGCCAGCAGCCATCCGGGACAGGGGATCGAGGGCTACACCTTC

len: 13
j_gene: TRBJ1-1
v_gene: TRBV18
abundance: .
d_gene: .
CDR3aa: CASSPISGTEAFF
CDR3nt: TGTGCCAGCTCACCAATTTCTGGCACTGAAGCTTTCTTT

len: 13
j_gene: TRBJ2-7
v_gene: TRBV3-1/TRBV3-2
abundance: .
d_gene: .
CDR3aa: CASIRAGSYEQYF
CDR3nt: TGTGCCAGCATCCGGGCCGGCTCCTACGAGCAGTACTTC

len: 16
j_gene: TRBJ2-1
v_gene: TRBV3-1/TRBV3-2
abundance: .
d_gene: TRBD2
CDR3aa: CASSPLRLAGGDEQFF
CDR3nt: TGTGCCAGCAGCCCCTTGAGGCTAGCTGGGGGGGATGAGCAGTTCTTC

len: 12
j_gene: TRBJ2-5
v_gene: TRBV7-9
abundance: .
d_gene: .
CDR3aa: CATRGGEETQYF
CDR3nt: TGTGCCACCAGAGGAGGGGAAGAGACCCAGTACTTC

len: 15
j_gene: TRBJ2-3
v_gene: TRBV20-1
abundance: .
d_gene: .
CDR3aa: CSASRKSYSTDTQYF
CDR3nt: TGCAGTGCTAGTCGGAAGTCGTATTCCACAGATACGCAGTATTTT

len: 18
j_gene: TRBJ2-1
v_gene: TRBV4-1
abundance: .
d_gene: TRBD1
CDR3aa: CASSQGGQGSDLVNEQFF
CDR3nt: TGCGCCAGCAGCCAAGGGGGACAGGGGTCCGACCTGGTCAATGAGCAGTTCTTC

len: 14
j_gene: TRBJ1-6
v_gene: TRBV6-6
abundance: .
d_gene: TRBD1
CDR3aa: CASTPDRGNSPLHF
CDR3nt: TGTGCCAGCACCCCCGACAGGGGGAATTCACCCCTCCACTTT

len: 15
j_gene: TRBJ2-7
v_gene: TRBV28
abundance: .
d_gene: TRBD2
CDR3aa: CASSFASGRVNEQYF
CDR3nt: TGTGCCAGCAGTTTTGCCAGCGGGAGAGTCAACGAGCAGTACTTC

len: 12
j_gene: TRBJ1-1
v_gene: TRBV6-5
abundance: .
d_gene: .
CDR3aa: CASSPHRQEAFF
CDR3nt: TGTGCCAGCAGCCCCCACCGGCAGGAAGCTTTCTTT

len: 14
j_gene: TRBJ2-1
v_gene: TRBV5-4
abundance: .
d_gene: TRBD1
CDR3aa: CASSLGTEYNEQFF
CDR3nt: TGTGCCAGCAGCCTTGGGACAGAATACAATGAGCAGTTCTTC

len: 17
j_gene: TRBJ1-2
v_gene: TRBV19
abundance: few
d_gene: TRBD1
CDR3aa: CASSEQPGQGSIYGYTF
CDR3nt: TGTGCCAGTAGTGAACAGCCAGGACAGGGGAGCATATATGGCTACACCTTC

len: 17
j_gene: TRBJ2-7
v_gene: TRBV18
abundance: .
d_gene: .
CDR3aa: CASSPILSSDHSYEQYF
CDR3nt: TGTGCCAGCTCACCAATACTTTCGAGTGACCACTCCTACGAGCAGTACTTC

len: 16
j_gene: TRBJ2-7
v_gene: TRBV6-5
abundance: .
d_gene: .
CDR3aa: CASSYSSGGAAYEQYF
CDR3nt: TGTGCCAGCAGTTACTCTTCTGGGGGCGCCGCCTACGAGCAGTACTTC